This TCR beta chain was found in a study of blood T cell repertoires in COVID-19. In the study overall: Sites in the United States, Italy and Spain provided acute and convalescent COVID-19 samples. T cells, B-cell-depleted T cells, or PBMCs supplied cDNA or gDNA.

This clone appeared once. In the study's own analysis: Reference gene primer amplification yielded estimated nucleated cell counts. Sequencing was performed with immunoSEQ multiplex PCR; in TCRdb, only in-frame clones are kept and a portion is missing. The V and J calls and clone size were taken over from that table, and D and trimming were inferred from the DNA. The table includes over 400,000 clones, 75% to 90% detected once. This CDR3 comprises 15 residues. Trimming pared 2 bases from V and 8 bases from J, leaving 16 bases between. CDR1 and CDR2 from the germline V gene are ENHRY and SYGVKD. The sequencing input was PBMCs or T cells enriched from blood (not recorded which). The rearrangement joins TRBV10-3 to TRBJ2-1; D remains ambiguous. The receptor's source is a woman aged 60-70 years who had recovered from COVID-19. CDR3 coding DNA: TGTGCCATCAGTGAGCGCGCGGTTGGTGACGATGAGCAGTTCTTC. Amino acid sequence: CAISERAVGDDEQFF.